The following is a T cell receptor (beta chain) sequence with its context. The antigen remains unidentified. Authors' methods: CDR3 was compared across clinicopathological groups, and the resulting differences were used to build a distant-metastasis classifier for papillary thyroid cancer. TCRdb ran MiXCR on the PCR reads. It is TCRdb's table, rather than the study itself, that gives the V and J calls and clone size. The sample has roughly 48,000 clones; roughly a fifth are singletons. The entry originates in a study of metastatic and nonmetastatic thyroid tumors. At the level of the study: Patients with malignant and benign thyroid disease provided blood and tumor or nodule tissue, whose repertoires were compared. General study findings and limits: Significantly greater TCR beta diversity was reportedly found in malignant thyroid tumors than in benign nodules (in blood and tumor).

No treatment had been given to any patient before thyroid surgery. Sequenced sample: blood. This TCR was recovered from a male donor with papillary thyroid cancer or a benign thyroid nodule (not recorded which). Some clones in this sample may be carry-over from other donors' samples.

CDR3 in amino acids: CASSAGLAGGFLSYEQYF. Written as DNA, the CDR3 is TGTGCCAGCAGCGCGGGACTAGCGGGGGGCTTTTTATCCTACGAGCAGTACTTC. The chain combines TRBV9 with TRBJ2-7; 15 nucleotides agree with TRBD2. V shed 3 bases, J shed 1 base, and the junction held 8 bases outside the gene matches. This CDR3 has 18 amino acids. In germline, CDR1 is SGDLS, CDR2 YYNGEE.